These 17 T cell receptor beta chains were all obtained from the same sample, sequenced in a study of T cells in Graves' hyperthyroidism and ophthalmopathy. RNA transcripts were the template for amplifying TCR beta CDR3 regions. A set of HTBI primers served as the primers for a first-round RT-PCR of the TCR CDR3. Using its own MiXCR run on the multiplex PCR reads, TCRdb lists one record per CDR3 protein. The table shows around 350,000 distinct CDR3 sequences, with approximately 19% occurring only once. Sample: blood. Receptor source: a young woman with Graves' hyperthyroidism.

This clonotype was observed many times. V and J are TRBV7-8 and TRBJ1-5; D gene ambiguous. Trimming stripped 3 bases from V and 6 bases from J, with 9 bases between. This CDR3 comprises 13 residues. Germline CDR1 reads SGHVS; CDR2 reads FQNEAQ. The CDR3 is CASSFRPGQPQHF. The CDR3 coding sequence is TGTGCCAGCAGCTTCCGGCCGGGTCAGCCCCAGCATTTT.

This clonotype was observed at least ten times. The rearrangement links TRBV10-3 to TRBJ2-5; no firm D call. The CDR3 is 13 residues long. Germline values: CDR1 ENHRY, CDR2 SYGVKD. V lost 2 bases and J lost 4, with 8 bases in between. CDR3 sequence reads: CAISEGQPETQYF. The CDR3 nucleotides read TGTGCCATCAGTGAGGGGCAGCCAGAGACCCAGTACTTC.

This clonotype was seen repeatedly, ten times or more. The chain has TRBV7-9 and TRBJ2-5; 7 bases fit TRBD2. The junction had 4 bases not matched to a gene; V was cut back by 5 bases and J by 1 base. Germline V gene lookup returns CDR1 SEHNR and CDR2 FQNEAQ (reference sequence). This CDR3 is built from 14 residues. CDR3 in DNA: TGTGCCAGCAGCCCGGGGACTACCCAAGAGACCCAGTACTTC. This codes for CASSPGTTQETQYF.

The sample holds many counts of this clonotype. The rearrangement joins TRBV27 to TRBJ1-5; D gene uncertain. This CDR3 has 13 residues. Trimming left V 6 bases short and J 3 bases short, with 9 bases between. Per germline, CDR1 MNHEY and CDR2 SMNVEV (reference sequence). The CDR3 loop reads CASSRRINQPQHF. CDR3 bases: TGTGCCAGCAGCCGACGCATCAATCAGCCCCAGCATTTT.

A few counts support this clonotype. The J gene is TRBJ2-3, the V gene TRBV4-2; TRBD2 agrees at 8 bases. The V gene end was trimmed by 8 bases and the J gene end by 2 bases; junction bases not matched to a gene: 15. The germline gives CDR1 LGHNA, CDR2 YNFKEQ. The CDR3 runs to 17 residues. CDR3 region: CASGFSRAGVTTDTQYF. CDR3 DNA: TGTGCCAGCGGGTTTTCTAGAGCGGGGGTAACCACAGATACGCAGTATTTT.

This clonotype has a count of ten or more. The rearrangement links TRBV6-1 to TRBJ1-1; D is perhaps TRBD1 (5 bases). The CDR3 extends over 13 amino acids. Trimming pared 4 bases from V and 3 bases from J, leaving 9 bases between. CDR1 and CDR2 (germline): MNHNS, SASEGT. The CDR3 bases are TGTGCCAGCAGTGCCCTCAGGGACACTGAAGCTTTCTTT. Protein: CASSALRDTEAFF.

The V call is TRBV6-5, the J call TRBJ1-1; the D gene is possibly TRBD1 (5 bases). The length of the CDR3 is 15 residues. CDR1 is MNHEY, CDR2 SVGAGI, per germline. V was trimmed by 2 bases and J by 2 bases, leaving 12 bases between them. The CDR3 region has the DNA TGTGCCAGCAGTTACGAGGGGAGAGATAACACTGAAGCTTTCTTT. Protein product: CASSYEGRDNTEAFF.

The chain combines TRBV3-1 with TRBJ2-3; a weak D match, TRBD2 (6 bases). Germline lookup yields CDR1 LGHDT and CDR2 YNNKEL (reference sequence). V lost 3 bases and J 6 bases, leaving 13 bases between the germline ends. The CDR3 loop spans 14 amino acids. Here the CDR3 reads CASSQLLARDTQYF. CDR3 in DNA: TGTGCCAGCAGCCAGTTACTAGCACGGGATACGCAGTATTTT.

Note on this clonotype: Being one base from a much bigger clone, this may be a read error. This chain connects TRBV20-1 to TRBJ2-7; D is possibly TRBD2 (5 bases). Per germline, CDR1 DFQATT and CDR2 SNEGSKA (reference sequence). This CDR3 has 15 amino acids. The CDR3 reads CGANSKPGLADEQYV. The CDR3 nucleotides are TGCGGTGCCAATAGTAAACCCGGGCTAGCTGACGAGCAGTACGTC.

This clonotype was counted at least ten times. The J gene is TRBJ1-5, the V gene TRBV24-1; 8 bases are a match to TRBD1. The CDR3 is 18 residues long. The V segment lost 4 bases and the J segment 0 bases; nucleotides outside the gene matches: 10. Germline V gives CDR1 KGHDR, CDR2 SFDVKD. The DNA of the CDR3 is TGTGCCACCAGTGACGCCGCGGACAGGGAGAATAGCAATCAGCCCCAGCATTTT. Translating gives CATSDAADRENSNQPQHF.

This chain joins TRBV12-3 or TRBV12-4 and TRBJ1-3, with D possibly matching TRBD1 (6 bases). The CDR3 extends over 16 amino acids. With 2 bases removed from V and 3 bases from J, the gap between germline ends came to 14 bases. CDR3 protein: CASSLRRGGDGNTIYF. As DNA, the CDR3 is TGTGCCAGCAGTTTACGCAGAGGGGGTGATGGAAACACCATATATTTT.

This clonotype was picked up a small number of times. This rearrangement joins TRBV15 to TRBJ1-2, with D hard to call. The V gene lost 3 bases and the J gene lost 0 bases, with 5 bases spanning the gap. The CDR3 is made up of 13 amino acids. CDR1 and CDR2 (germline): LNHNV, YYDKDF (reference sequence). DNA for the CDR3: TGTGCCACCAGCAGTACAGCTAACTATGGCTACACCTTC. Protein sequence: CATSSTANYGYTF.

This chain uses TRBV29-1 with TRBJ1-1; 7 bases are shared with TRBD1. Germline lookup yields CDR1 SQVTM and CDR2 ANQGSEA. Trimming took 3 bases from V and 4 from J; bases not matched to a gene: 5. The CDR3 sequence is 13 residues long. The CDR3 nucleotides read TGCAGCGTTGACCCAGACAGGGCCACTGAAGCTTTCTTT. Protein: CSVDPDRATEAFF.

This clonotype was counted only a few times. A much larger clonotype is one base distant, so this may be a read error. This sequence joins TRBV28 and TRBJ2-5; maybe TRBD2 (6 bases). The length of the CDR3 is 12 residues. Germline loops: CDR1 MDHEN, CDR2 SYDVKM. With 10 bases removed from V and 4 bases from J, the gap between germline ends came to 13 bases. As DNA, the CDR3 is TGTGCCACCGCGGGGCTGTCAGAGACCCAGTACTTC. Translating gives CATAGLSETQYF.

This clonotype was recorded many times. The chain employs TRBV6-4 and TRBJ2-4; TRBD2 agrees at 7 bases. Germline V gene lookup returns CDR1 MRHNA and CDR2 SNTAGT. CDR3 length equals 18 residues. The V gene end was trimmed by 1 base and the J gene end by 0 bases; junction bases not matched to a gene: 9. The CDR3 loop is CASSDYVGRGLAKNIQYF. CDR3 sequence (DNA): TGTGCCAGCAGTGACTATGTTGGGCGGGGGTTAGCCAAAAACATTCAGTACTTC.

Ten or more counts support this clonotype. The chain combines TRBV29-1 with TRBJ1-1, with D maybe TRBD1 (5 bases). The CDR3 has 14 amino acids. From germline, CDR1 is SQVTM and CDR2 ANQGSEA. V lost 4 bases to trimming and J lost 1 base, with 13 bases between them. DNA of the CDR3: TGCAGCGTTGGGATGGGACTGACGAACACTGAAGCTTTCTTT. Encoded protein: CSVGMGLTNTEAFF.

J is TRBJ1-1 and V is TRBV12-3 or TRBV12-4, with D perhaps matching TRBD1 (5 bases). Trimming took off 5 bases at V and 0 bases at J, with 16 bases between the two ends. CDR3 length equals 16 residues. The CDR3, as DNA: TGTGCCAGCAGTCTAACCCCCCCGACAGTGAACACTGAAGCTTTCTTT. Its translation: CASSLTPPTVNTEAFF.